A single sample gave rise to the 21 T cell receptor beta chains below, sequenced in a study of T cell responses to AZD1222 COVID-19 vaccine. Repertoires were generated with immunoSEQ multiplex PCR, while TCRdb's copy carries only in-frame clones and drops some. Of about 180,000 clones listed, around 88% are singletons. The starting material was peripheral blood, obtained on day 0 of AZD1222 vaccination. These receptors were taken from an adult in good health.

J is TRBJ1-6 and V is TRBV4-1, with TRBD1 matching 7 bases. V was pared by 1 base and J by 3 bases, with 0 bases of the junction left unmatched. This CDR3 comprises 15 residues. Germline CDR1 MGHRA, CDR2 YSYEKL. Here the CDR3 reads CASSQGQGYNSPLHF. CDR3 sequence (DNA): TGCGCCAGCAGCCAAGGACAGGGCTATAATTCACCCCTCCACTTT.

The chain links TRBV5-4 to TRBJ2-3; the D gene could be TRBD1 or TRBD2 (5 bases each). V lost 0 bases, J lost 1 base, and 12 bases lay in between. The CDR3 spans 16 residues. CDR1 is SGHNT and CDR2 is YYREEE in the germline V gene (reference sequence). CDR3 DNA sequence: TGTGCCAGCAGCTTGGCCGGGGCCAGGCGCACAGATACGCAGTATTTT. It is translated as CASSLAGARRTDTQYF.

In its sample, this clone was seen a few times. The rearrangement uses TRBV11-3 and TRBJ2-1; D gene unclear. The germline V gene has CDR1 SGHNT and CDR2 YENEEA. Between the trimmed V and J ends, which lost 0 bases and 7 bases, there was a span of 10 bases. The CDR3 is 14 amino acids. The CDR3, as DNA: TGTGCCAGCAGCTTAGATCCCTACGTTAATGAGCAGTTCTTC. Protein product: CASSLDPYVNEQFF.

The gene calls are TRBV6-2 or TRBV6-3 and TRBJ1-5, with D possibly matching TRBD1 (5 bases). V was cut by 2 bases and J by 0 bases, with 11 bases left in between. In germline, CDR1 is MNHEY, CDR2 SVGEGT. CDR3 length: 16 residues. CDR3 sequence (DNA): TGTGCCAGCAGTTACCCTGACAGCTATAGCAATCAGCCCCAGCATTTT. This sequence encodes CASSYPDSYSNQPQHF.

The gene calls are TRBV7-2 and TRBJ2-7, with D possibly being TRBD2 (5 bases). Germline V gene lookup returns CDR1 SGHTA and CDR2 FQGNSA. This CDR3 contains 14 residues. The ends were cut back, 4 bases at V and 1 base at J, with 11 bases in the middle. CDR3 coding DNA: TGTGCCAGCAGCTCGACGCCGGGGTCCTACGAGCAGTACTTC. This codes for CASSSTPGSYEQYF.

J is TRBJ2-2 and V is TRBV6-5; D unresolved. Germline CDR1 MNHEY, CDR2 SVGAGI. The CDR3 contains 13 residues. V dropped 1 base and J dropped 4 bases, with 4 bases sitting between them. CDR3 amino acids: CASSYWATGELFF. The CDR3 DNA reads TGTGCCAGCAGTTACTGGGCCACCGGGGAGCTGTTTTTT.

Here the CDR3 reads CASSLFPLPIASEKLFF. The CDR3, as DNA: TGTGCCAGCAGTTTATTCCCGTTGCCGATAGCCAGTGAAAAACTGTTTTTT. The chain couples TRBV28 to TRBJ1-4; no reliable D call. From germline, CDR1 is MDHEN and CDR2 SYDVKM. V lost 1 base, J lost 7 bases, and 19 bases lay in between. The CDR3 covers 17 residues.

This chain links TRBV19 with TRBJ1-1; D gene unclear. This CDR3 has 13 residues. With 6 bases removed from V and 5 bases from J, the gap between germline ends came to 13 bases. Germline CDR1 LNHDA, CDR2 SQIVND (reference sequence). The CDR3 reads CASRWKGRTEAFF. In DNA, the CDR3 is TGTGCCAGTAGATGGAAGGGAAGAACTGAAGCTTTCTTT.

This clone was counted once. J is TRBJ2-1 and V is TRBV10-3, with 7 bases that match TRBD1. This CDR3 is 12 amino acids long. The germline gives CDR1 ENHRY, CDR2 SYGVKD. Trimming cost V 5 bases and J 5 bases; bases outside gene matches: 0. The CDR3 spells CAISTGDNEQFF. CDR3 bases: TGTGCCATCAGTACAGGGGACAATGAGCAGTTCTTC.

The table lists this clone with many counts. The chain is built from TRBV7-9 and TRBJ1-4; the match to TRBD1 covers 8 bases. Germline values: CDR1 SEHNR, CDR2 FQNEAQ (reference sequence). V shed 2 bases and J 8 bases; nucleotides not matched to a gene: 10. The CDR3 sequence is 16 residues long. The DNA of the CDR3 is TGTGCCAGCAGCTTAACTCCGGGACAGGAGGAAGAAAAACTGTTTTTT. This translates into CASSLTPGQEEEKLFF.

The genes are TRBV6-5 and TRBJ2-7; TRBD1 aligns across 12 bases. Germline CDR1 is MNHEY and CDR2 is SVGAGI. The CDR3 runs to 15 residues. Unmatched junction bases numbered 12, after V lost 6 bases and J lost 9 bases. CDR3 in amino acids: CASSPNPGQGAWQYF. DNA for the CDR3: TGTGCCAGCAGCCCCAATCCGGGACAGGGGGCGTGGCAGTACTTC.

The chain couples TRBV7-8 to TRBJ2-7, with 9 bases identical to TRBD1. V lost 5 bases and J lost 5; bases outside the gene matches: 10. Looked up from germline, CDR1 is SGHVS and CDR2 is FQNEAQ. CDR3 length: 15 residues. This CDR3 reads CASSIGAGTGHEQYF. The CDR3 region has the DNA TGTGCCAGCAGCATAGGGGCCGGGACAGGGCACGAGCAGTACTTC.

This rearrangement joins TRBV6-1 to TRBJ1-5; possible D gene TRBD1, 6 bases. Germline V gene sequence: CDR1 MNHNS, CDR2 SASEGT. The CDR3 totals 16 residues. The germline V and J ends were trimmed by 2 bases and 0 bases, with 11 bases remaining between them. CDR3 sequence reads: CASSESGAHSNQPQHF. In nucleotides, the CDR3 is TGTGCCAGCAGTGAATCAGGGGCCCATAGCAATCAGCCCCAGCATTTT.

V and J are TRBV2 and TRBJ1-2, with D unclear. CDR1 and CDR2 (germline): SNHLY, FYNNEI. This CDR3 has 13 amino acids. The V gene lost 7 bases and the J gene lost 4 bases, with 13 bases spanning the gap. CDR3 coding DNA: TGTGCCAGCATCAATGCGCAAGGCTATGGCTACACCTTC. This codes for CASINAQGYGYTF. The complete variable domain, with remaining parts taken from reference TRBV2 and TRBJ1-2, reads EPEVTQTPSHQVTQMGQEVILRCVPISNHLYFYWYRQILGQKVEFLVSFYNNEISEKSEIFDDQFSVERPDGSNFTLKIRSTKLEDSAMYFCASINAQGYGYTFGSGTRLTVV.

The rearrangement joins TRBV25-1 to TRBJ2-7; unclear D gene. Trimming took 8 bases from V and 3 from J, leaving 8 bases between them. CDR3 length: 11 residues. Germline values: CDR1 MGHDK, CDR2 SYGVNS. The CDR3, as DNA: TGTGCCAGCCAGGACCACTACGAGCAGTACTTC. Translated, it gives CASQDHYEQYF.

The V call is TRBV6-2 or TRBV6-3, the J call TRBJ2-1; TRBD2 matches at 7 bases. Germline-derived CDR1 and CDR2 are MNHEY and SVGEGT. V gave up 4 bases and J gave up 9 bases; unmatched junction bases: 9. The CDR3 is 14 amino acids. The CDR3 coding sequence is TGTGCCAGCAGTTCCCCTGGGGGGGTAGGTGAGCAGTTCTTC. This gives the protein CASSSPGGVGEQFF.

The chain is built from TRBV7-2 and TRBJ2-7; no clear D gene. Deletions cut 2 bases from V and 0 bases from J, with 5 bases between. The germline V gene encodes CDR1 SGHTA and CDR2 FQGNSA. This CDR3 comprises 13 residues. This CDR3 reads CASSLLPSYEQYF. Written as DNA, the CDR3 is TGTGCCAGCAGCTTATTGCCCTCCTACGAGCAGTACTTC.

The chain recombines TRBV15 with TRBJ1-1, with D unresolved. Looked up from germline, CDR1 is LNHNV and CDR2 is YYDKDF (reference sequence). Trimming cost V 8 bases and J 4 bases, with 17 bases left between them. This CDR3 spans 14 amino acids. Written as DNA, the CDR3 is TGTGCCACCTCCAGAGAGGGATGGGGCACTGAAGCTTTCTTT. Translating gives CATSREGWGTEAFF.

The chain couples TRBV4-1 to TRBJ2-7; perhaps D is TRBD1 or TRBD2 (5 bases each). CDR1 and CDR2 (germline): MGHRA, YSYEKL. V dropped 1 base and J dropped 5 bases, with 15 bases sitting between them. This CDR3 region has 15 residues. The CDR3 coding sequence is TGCGCCAGCAGCCAAGTAGGCAGGGCTAGCCACGAGCAGTACTTC. Its translation is CASSQVGRASHEQYF.

In this sample, this clone turned up once. The chain couples TRBV27 to TRBJ1-6, with D uncertain. Trimming took off 1 base at V and 8 bases at J, with 6 bases between the two ends. Germline V CDR1 and CDR2: MNHEY, SMNVEV (reference sequence). CDR3 length: 13 amino acids. In DNA, the CDR3 is TGTGCCAGCAGTTTATTGTCCTATTCACCCCTCCACTTT. Protein: CASSLLSYSPLHF.

This clone appeared many times. For the CDR3, the DNA is TGTGCCAGCAGCCCTTTACAGGGGGGCCTGGGTAACTATGGCTACACCTTC. It translates to CASSPLQGGLGNYGYTF. The J gene is TRBJ1-2, the V gene TRBV28; 8 bases are shared with TRBD1. In germline, CDR1 is MDHEN, CDR2 SYDVKM. V shed 6 bases and J 1 base; nucleotides not matched to a gene: 13. This CDR3 is built from 17 residues.